This T cell receptor beta chain was profiled in a study of T cell repertoires in cytomegalovirus infection (dated by TCRdb to the late 2010s). With respect to the entire study: Donor HLA type was relevant to the analysis, because carriage of CMV infection together with the matching HLA type was indicated by public TCR beta signatures. Study-wide findings and limitations: In both this cohort and an independent 352-donor cohort, the cumulative frequency of public TCR beta family members distinguished carriers of CMV infection plus the relevant HLA type. The ex vivo response was dominated by HLA-C-restricted CMV-specific TCR beta clonotypes, which also provided the single most frequent clonotype in two of eight donors.

This clonotype was detected ten times or more. The specificity of this receptor is unknown. Base qualities are not recorded, but no much larger clone differs from it by a single base. V is pruned by 2 bases and J by 8 bases, leaving 8 bases of the junction without a gene match. CDR3 length: 14 amino acids, cysteine to phenylalanine. Only the CDR3 DNA stays, 42 bases, in frame from base 1. The sequencer listed for this sample is Illumina HiSeq 1500. TCRdb reran the public reads through fastp at Q25 and MiXCR, keeping productive beta chains. Rows are combined by CDR3 protein, so each entry shows the most common genes and DNA. For this sample there are fewer than 250,000 distinct CDR3 sequences; around 12% appear just once. The ten largest account for roughly 1.7% of the sample.

The clonotype originates from a human donor in good health (CMV status not recorded). Some clones in this sample may be carry-over from other donors' samples. Sequenced: PBMCs. Recombination linked TRBV12-3 or TRBV12-4 to TRBJ1-2, with TRBD1 identical over 7 junction bases. The CDR3 region: CASSLTTGLGGYTF. DNA sequence: TGTGCCAGCAGTTTAACGACAGGGTTAGGAGGCTACACCTTC.